Presented here are 21 T cell receptor beta chains from one specimen sequenced in a study of neoadjuvant anti-PD-1 for oral cavity cancer. Clones were sequenced by immunoSEQ multiplex PCR, and TCRdb holds only the in-frame ones, with some missing. The table includes about 6,800 clones, about three quarters detected once. Source: PBMCs, taken before nivolumab (anti-PD-1) treatment. The receptors were gathered from a person aged 40-85 years with oral cavity squamous cell carcinoma.

The CDR3 DNA sequence: TGTGCCAGCAGCTTAAGCCCCCCTAGCACAGATACGCAGTATTTT. This codes for CASSLSPPSTDTQYF. This rearrangement joins TRBV11-2 to TRBJ2-3, with D hard to call. CDR3 size: 15 residues. The germline gives CDR1 SGHAT, CDR2 FQNNGV. V shed 2 bases and J shed 0 bases, with 9 bases lying between them. The full variable domain, with the rest looked up from reference TRBV11-2 and TRBJ2-3, is EAGVAQSPRYKIIEKRQSVAFWCNPISGHATLYWYQQILGQGPKLLIQFQNNGVVDDSQLPKDRFSAERLKGVDSTLKIQPAKLEDSAVYLCASSLSPPSTDTQYFGPGTRLTVL.

The V gene is TRBV28, the J gene TRBJ1-5; no definite D call. The ends were cut back, 3 bases at V and 3 bases at J, with 12 bases in the middle. The CDR3 totals 15 residues. CDR1 is MDHEN and CDR2 is SYDVKM in the germline V gene. In nucleotides, the CDR3 is TGTGCCAGCAGTTTTTTGGAGGGTCACAATCAGCCCCAGCATTTT. It yields the protein CASSFLEGHNQPQHF.

The V call is TRBV27, the J call TRBJ1-6, with no clear D. Trimming took off 4 bases at V and 7 bases at J, with 14 bases between the two ends. Germline V CDR1 and CDR2: MNHEY, SMNVEV (reference sequence). This CDR3 is 15 amino acids long. The CDR3 is CASSSPPGNNSPLHF. Here the CDR3 DNA reads TGTGCCAGCAGTTCTCCCCCCGGGAACAATTCACCCCTCCACTTT.

The genes are TRBV11-3 and TRBJ2-2; D remains unclear. The length of the CDR3 is 12 residues. Germline CDR1 reads SGHNT; CDR2 reads YENEEA. V was pared by 0 bases and J by 5 bases, with 1 base between. CDR3 loop: CASSLETGELFF. As DNA, the CDR3 is TGTGCCAGCAGCTTAGAAACCGGGGAGCTGTTTTTT. Full variable domain (remainder filled in from reference TRBV11-3 and TRBJ2-2): EAGVVQSPRYKIIEKKQPVAFWCNPISGHNTLYWYLQNLGQGPELLIRYENEEAVDDSQLPKDRFSAERLKGVDSTLKIQPAELGDSAVYLCASSLETGELFFGEGSRLTVL.

The chain carries TRBV19 and TRBJ2-3, with 12 bases matching TRBD2. The J segment lost 3 bases and the V segment lost 7 bases, leaving 5 bases of the junction unmatched. CDR1 LNHDA and CDR2 SQIVND come from the germline V gene (reference sequence). This CDR3 has 15 amino acids. CDR3 DNA sequence: TGTGCCAGTACCCGACTAGCGGGGGAGACAGATACGCAGTATTTT. It translates to CASTRLAGETDTQYF.

This rearrangement joins TRBV2 to TRBJ1-1; D might be TRBD1 (5 bases). The germline CDR1 and CDR2 sequences are SNHLY and FYNNEI. The CDR3 totals 15 residues. V was trimmed by 6 bases and J by 2 bases, leaving 16 bases between them. This CDR3 reads CASRKETGANTEAFF. CDR3 sequence (DNA): TGTGCCAGCAGGAAAGAGACCGGGGCAAACACTGAAGCTTTCTTT.

This rearrangement joins TRBV7-2 to TRBJ2-7; no reliable D call. In germline, CDR1 is SGHTA, CDR2 FQGNSA. The germline V and J ends were trimmed by 2 bases and 3 bases, with 2 bases remaining between them. This CDR3 contains 11 residues. Written as DNA, the CDR3 is TGTGCCAGCAGCTTAAGCTACGAGCAGTACTTC. The encoded protein is CASSLSYEQYF. Full variable domain (remainder filled in from reference TRBV7-2 and TRBJ2-7): GAGVSQSPSNKVTEKGKDVELRCDPISGHTALYWYRQSLGQGLEFLIYFQGNSAPDKSGLPSDRFSAERTGGSVSTLTIQRTQQEDSAVYLCASSLSYEQYFGPGTRLTVT.

This sequence joins TRBV7-2 and TRBJ2-7, with 13 bases lining up with TRBD2. CDR3 size: 15 residues. Unmatched junction bases numbered 3, after V lost 4 bases and J lost 3 bases. Germline V lookup: CDR1 SGHTA, CDR2 FQGNSA. Here the CDR3 reads CASSSTSGGGYEQYF. The CDR3 DNA is TGTGCCAGCAGCTCTACTAGCGGGGGGGGCTACGAGCAGTACTTC.

The J gene is TRBJ2-2, the V gene TRBV6-1; possibly TRBD1 or TRBD2 for D (5 bases each). V lost 4 bases to trimming and J lost 0 bases, with 9 bases between them. The germline V gene encodes CDR1 MNHNS and CDR2 SASEGT. The CDR3 consists of 15 residues. This CDR3 is CASSGGPSNTGELFF. For the CDR3, the DNA is TGTGCCAGCAGTGGGGGACCTTCGAACACCGGGGAGCTGTTTTTT.

V is TRBV5-4 and J is TRBJ1-1; 9 bases fit TRBD1. Trimming cost V 4 bases and J 5 bases; bases outside gene matches: 9. The CDR3 is made up of 15 amino acids. CDR1 and CDR2 (germline): SGHNT, YYREEE (reference sequence). Written as DNA, the CDR3 is TGTGCCAGCAGCATACAGGGGGCGTTAGGAACTGAAGCTTTCTTT. As protein: CASSIQGALGTEAFF.

CDR3 in amino acids: CASSSTTGYLYGYTF. The DNA of the CDR3 is TGTGCCAGCAGTAGCACGACAGGATATCTCTATGGCTACACCTTC. The V and J genes are TRBV2 and TRBJ1-2; D is perhaps TRBD1 (6 bases). CDR3 size: 15 residues. Germline CDR1 reads SNHLY; CDR2 reads FYNNEI. V lost 5 bases and J lost 4, with 17 bases in between.

This chain joins TRBV4-1 and TRBJ2-1, with D tentatively TRBD1 (6 bases). The CDR3 is 15 amino acids. In germline, CDR1 is MGHRA, CDR2 YSYEKL. Trimming pared 4 bases from V and 0 bases from J, leaving 10 bases between. In DNA, the CDR3 is TGCGCCAGCAGCCTAGGACAGAGCTCCTACAATGAGCAGTTCTTC. Translated, it gives CASSLGQSSYNEQFF.

Only a few counts were recorded for this clone. The chain uses TRBV5-6 and TRBJ1-1; TRBD1 agrees at 9 bases. Germline CDR1 SGHDT, CDR2 YYEEEE. V trimming: 4 bases; J trimming: 10 bases; junction bases outside the gene matches: 8. The CDR3 has 13 residues. The chain's CDR3 is CASSRRDRAAAFF. DNA of the CDR3: TGTGCCAGCAGCAGGAGGGACAGGGCAGCAGCTTTCTTT. The whole variable domain, remainder taken from reference TRBV5-6 and TRBJ1-1, is DAGVTQSPTHLIKTRGQQVTLRCSPKSGHDTVSWYQQALGQGPQFIFQYYEEEERQRGNFPDRFSGHQFPNYSSELNVNALLLGDSALYLCASSRRDRAAAFFGQGTRLTVV.

The rearrangement joins TRBV7-2 to TRBJ2-7, with a tentative D call TRBD1 (6 bases). Trimming left V 8 bases short and J 0 bases short, with 11 bases between. The CDR3 runs to 13 residues. CDR1 is SGHTA, CDR2 FQGNSA, per germline. CDR3 protein: CASCQTGSYEQYF. In DNA, the CDR3 is TGTGCCAGCTGCCAGACAGGCTCCTACGAGCAGTACTTC.

The chain employs TRBV7-9 and TRBJ1-2; D gene ambiguous. Germline CDR1 is SEHNR and CDR2 is FQNEAQ (reference sequence). Trimming pared 5 bases from V and 5 bases from J, leaving 9 bases between. The CDR3 covers 12 residues. CDR3 protein: CASSPTEYGYTF. For the CDR3, the DNA is TGTGCCAGCAGCCCTACAGAGTATGGCTACACCTTC. Supplemented by reference TRBV7-9 and TRBJ1-2, the full variable domain reads DTGVSQNPRHKITKRGQNVTFRCDPISEHNRLYWYRQTLGQGPEFLTYFQNEAQLEKSRLLSDRFSAERPKGSFSTLEIQRTEQGDSAMYLCASSPTEYGYTFGSGTRLTVV.

The gene calls are TRBV10-3 and TRBJ1-5; 7 positions match TRBD1. The trim removed 9 bases at V and 3 bases at J, leaving 5 bases unmatched. The germline gives CDR1 ENHRY, CDR2 SYGVKD. The CDR3 extends over 13 amino acids. CDR3 loop: CAIRGQINQPQHF. The CDR3 DNA reads as TGTGCCATAAGGGGACAGATCAATCAGCCCCAGCATTTT.

The chain uses TRBV10-3 and TRBJ2-3; 7 positions agree with TRBD2. The CDR3 has 13 residues. From germline, CDR1 is ENHRY and CDR2 SYGVKD. Unmatched junction bases numbered 4, after V lost 8 bases and J lost 2 bases. The CDR3, as DNA: TGTGCCATCGGGGAGGGGTTCACAGATACGCAGTATTTT. Protein product: CAIGEGFTDTQYF.

The chain has TRBV5-1 and TRBJ1-5; D possibly corresponds to TRBD1 (6 bases). Deletions cut 4 bases from V and 4 bases from J, with 12 bases between. The V gene's germline CDR1 is SGHRS and CDR2 YFSETQ. CDR3 length: 14 amino acids. CDR3 DNA: TGCGCCAGCAGCCCCGGGACACAGAATCAGCCCCAGCATTTT. Translating gives CASSPGTQNQPQHF.

V is TRBV7-8 and J is TRBJ2-5; the D is unclear. This CDR3 has 14 residues. From germline, CDR1 is SGHVS and CDR2 FQNEAQ. Trimming cost V 7 bases and J 2 bases, with 14 bases left between them. The CDR3 loop reads CASTPAGIQETQYF. DNA for the CDR3: TGTGCCAGCACCCCTGCTGGTATACAAGAGACCCAGTACTTC.

Only one count was recorded for this clone. The gene calls are TRBV28 and TRBJ2-7; D gene ambiguous. The germline V and J ends were trimmed by 8 bases and 4 bases, with 12 bases remaining between them. CDR3 size: 12 residues. Germline V gene lookup returns CDR1 MDHEN and CDR2 SYDVKM. DNA of the CDR3: TGTGCCAGCGGCAGCCAGACGTACGAGCAGTACTTC. Translating it yields CASGSQTYEQYF.

This clone has a handful of counts. V usage is TRBV2 and J usage is TRBJ2-7, with 10 bases fitting TRBD1. The CDR3 has 15 amino acids. CDR1 and CDR2 (germline): SNHLY, FYNNEI. After removal of 7 bases from V and 1 base from J, the junction contained 7 bases not matched to a gene. The CDR3: CASTRPGQGSYEQYF. The CDR3 coding sequence is TGTGCCAGCACCCGACCGGGACAGGGGTCCTACGAGCAGTACTTC.